This T cell receptor (beta chain) was documented in a study of blood T cell repertoires in COVID-19. Whole-study context: Donors in the United States, Italy and Spain gave samples during acute or convalescent COVID-19. From T cells, B-cell-depleted T cells, or PBMCs came the material, which was cDNA or gDNA.

Generated by immunoSEQ multiplex PCR, the TCRdb table keeps only in-frame clones and is missing some. The data hold over 200,000 clones, with around four fifths observed a single time. The CDR3 contains 14 residues. Trimming left V 7 bases short and J 9 bases short, with 19 bases between. Germline CDR1 MNHEY, CDR2 SVGAGI. Sequencing was done on a sample of peripheral blood. The source of this sequence is a woman in her forties or fifties with active or convalescent COVID-19. The V gene is TRBV6-5, the J gene TRBJ2-4; D is unresolved. CDR3 sequence: CASMRSRDIGIQYF. The CDR3, as DNA: TGTGCCAGCATGCGAAGCCGTGACATCGGCATTCAGTACTTC.